The 28 T cell receptor beta chains in this list originate from one sample, sequenced in a study of blood T cell repertoires in COVID-19 (dated by TCRdb to the early 2020s). Library prep was done by the immunoSEQ multiplex PCR assay. Held by TCRdb, this immuneACCESS table contains in-frame sequences only and omits some clones. Under half of the omission traces to an unresolved V gene where checked; the cause of the rest is unknown. A total of roughly 46,000 clones appear in this sample, roughly 80% of them only once. The ten largest account for about 7.2% of the sample. The sequenced sample consisted of peripheral blood. All receptors come from a man between 60 and 70 years old with active COVID-19.

The chain uses TRBV5-1 and TRBJ2-1; 15 bases match TRBD2. Trimming removed 0 bases from V and 3 bases from J; junction bases left unmatched: 4. Germline values: CDR1 SGHRS, CDR2 YFSETQ. The CDR3 covers 18 residues. This CDR3 is CASSLARTSGGDYNEQFF. The CDR3 DNA reads TGCGCCAGCAGCTTGGCCCGGACTAGCGGGGGGGACTACAATGAGCAGTTCTTC. Variable domain in full (rest from reference TRBV5-1 and TRBJ2-1): KAGVTQTPRYLIKTRGQQVTLSCSPISGHRSVSWYQQTPGQGLQFLFEYFSETQRNKGNFPGRFSGRQFSNSRSEMNVSTLELGDSALYLCASSLARTSGGDYNEQFFGPGTRLTVL.

The chain combines TRBV7-6 with TRBJ2-3, with 11 bases aligning to TRBD2. After removal of 3 bases from V and 2 bases from J, the junction contained 4 bases not matched to a gene. The V gene's germline CDR1 is SGHVS and CDR2 FNYEAQ. The CDR3 has 16 amino acids. CDR3 amino acids: CASSFGTSGNTDTQYF. CDR3 sequence (DNA): TGTGCCAGCAGCTTCGGGACTAGCGGTAACACAGATACGCAGTATTTT.

The V call is TRBV4-1, the J call TRBJ2-7, with D possibly being TRBD1 (6 bases). V lost 0 bases and J lost 6, with 18 bases in between. This CDR3 comprises 16 residues. Germline V lookup: CDR1 MGHRA, CDR2 YSYEKL. The chain's CDR3 is CASSQDPVTGTLEQYF. In DNA form, the CDR3 reads TGCGCCAGCAGCCAAGATCCCGTGACAGGAACCCTCGAGCAGTACTTC.

This rearrangement joins TRBV28 to TRBJ1-5; the D gene is possibly TRBD1 (5 bases). Trimming took 8 bases from V and 6 from J, leaving 17 bases between them. Looked up from germline, CDR1 is MDHEN and CDR2 is SYDVKM. CDR3 size: 14 residues. The CDR3 nucleotides are TGTGCCAGCGGATCCCCTTCAGGGCTTCAGCCCCAGCATTTT. Translating it yields CASGSPSGLQPQHF. The variable domain in full, with the rest retrieved from reference TRBV28 and TRBJ1-5, is DVKVTQSSRYLVKRTGEKVFLECVQDMDHENMFWYRQDPGLGLRLIYFSYDVKMKEKGDIPEGYSVSREKKERFSLILESASTNQTSMYLCASGSPSGLQPQHFGDGTRLSIL.

The chain links TRBV6-5 to TRBJ2-5, with D perhaps TRBD1 (5 bases). V was clipped by 6 bases and J by 5 bases, with 13 bases between them. The CDR3 is made up of 13 amino acids. Germline CDR1 reads MNHEY; CDR2 reads SVGAGI. The CDR3 region is CASSWMNRETQYF. CDR3 coding DNA: TGTGCCAGCAGCTGGATGAACAGGGAGACCCAGTACTTC.

The chain links TRBV18 to TRBJ2-2, with D possibly being TRBD1 (5 bases). V lost 2 bases and J lost 5, with 9 bases in between. CDR3 length equals 14 residues. From germline, CDR1 is KGHSH and CDR2 LQKENI. The CDR3 DNA follows: TGTGCCAGCTCACCAATCAGGGAAACCGGGGAGCTGTTTTTT. Amino acid sequence: CASSPIRETGELFF.

The rearrangement joins TRBV3-1 (or the pseudogene TRBV3-2) to TRBJ2-1, with 8 bases fitting TRBD2. Trimming at V came to 4 bases and at J to 3 bases, leaving 2 bases not matched to a gene. CDR3 size: 14 residues. Germline values: CDR1 LGHDT, CDR2 YNNKEL (reference sequence). The DNA for the CDR3 is TGTGCCAGCAGCCCGGGACTAGGCTACAATGAGCAGTTCTTC. Translating gives CASSPGLGYNEQFF.

This chain links TRBV28 with TRBJ1-5; D gene unclear. CDR3 length equals 18 residues. V lost 2 bases to trimming and J lost 3 bases, with 20 bases between them. Looked up from germline, CDR1 is MDHEN and CDR2 is SYDVKM. CDR3: CASSLEGYIQANNQPQHF. CDR3 nucleotide sequence: TGTGCCAGCAGTTTAGAGGGATATATCCAAGCGAACAATCAGCCCCAGCATTTT.

The chain is built from TRBV7-9 and TRBJ1-1; the D is unclear. The germline CDR1 and CDR2 sequences are SEHNR and FQNEAQ (reference sequence). V lost 0 bases and J 9 bases, leaving 14 bases between the germline ends. This CDR3 is built from 14 residues. CDR3 sequence: CASSLAVSYNKAFF. The DNA for the CDR3 is TGTGCCAGCAGCTTAGCGGTTTCGTATAACAAAGCTTTCTTT.

CDR3 in amino acids: CASSPGVGNTIYF. In nucleotides, the CDR3 is TGTGCCAGCAGCCCAGGGGTTGGAAACACCATATATTTT. The V call is TRBV7-9, the J call TRBJ1-3, with a tentative D call TRBD1 (6 bases). The CDR3 loop spans 13 amino acids. CDR1 is SEHNR, CDR2 FQNEAQ, per germline (reference sequence). Between the trimmed V and J ends, which lost 5 bases and 3 bases, there was a span of 8 bases.

Only a few counts were recorded for this clone. The chain uses TRBV28 and TRBJ2-5; D is possibly TRBD1 (6 bases). Trimming took off 5 bases at V and 5 bases at J, with 18 bases between the two ends. Germline V lookup: CDR1 MDHEN, CDR2 SYDVKM. The CDR3 loop spans 15 amino acids. CDR3: CASSPDRRQMETQYF. In DNA form, the CDR3 reads TGTGCCAGCAGTCCCGACAGGCGGCAGATGGAGACCCAGTACTTC.

The chain employs TRBV5-1 and TRBJ1-5; a possible D gene is TRBD1 (5 bases). V was clipped by 4 bases and J by 0 bases, with 11 bases between them. There are 15 residues in the CDR3. CDR1 and CDR2 from the germline V gene are SGHRS and YFSETQ. The CDR3 reads CASSKDNYSNQPQHF. DNA of the CDR3: TGCGCCAGCAGCAAGGACAATTATAGCAATCAGCCCCAGCATTTT.

This clone was seen a single time. The chain couples TRBV28 to TRBJ2-3, with 9 bases lining up with TRBD2. Germline V gene sequence: CDR1 MDHEN, CDR2 SYDVKM. After removal of 4 bases from V and 3 bases from J, the junction contained 11 bases not matched to a gene. The CDR3 has 17 residues. CDR3 loop: CASSSWRGGLGTDTQYF. Here the CDR3 DNA reads TGTGCCAGCAGTTCCTGGCGGGGGGGGCTCGGTACAGATACGCAGTATTTT.

Details on this clone: Within the sample, other DNA sequences also encode this same CDR3. This rearrangement joins TRBV19 to TRBJ2-3; perhaps TRBD1 as D (5 bases). The length of the CDR3 is 14 residues. The V gene's germline CDR1 is LNHDA and CDR2 SQIVND (reference sequence). V dropped 1 base and J dropped 1 base, with 6 bases sitting between them. The chain's CDR3 is CASSIGGGTDTQYF. The DNA of the CDR3 is TGTGCCAGTAGTATAGGGGGCGGCACAGATACGCAGTATTTT.

This chain uses TRBV27 with TRBJ1-2, with 7 bases fitting TRBD1. The CDR3 sequence is 14 residues long. The germline gives CDR1 MNHEY, CDR2 SMNVEV (reference sequence). Trimming removed 6 bases from V and 6 bases from J; junction bases left unmatched: 10. CDR3 residues: CASSRGGQTNGYTF. The CDR3 nucleotides are TGTGCCAGCAGCCGAGGGGGACAGACCAATGGCTACACCTTC.

CDR3 sequence (DNA): TGCAGTGCTAGTTTGACAGACCAAGACTTCAATCAGCCCCAGCATTTT. Translated: CSASLTDQDFNQPQHF. This chain connects TRBV20-1 to TRBJ1-5, with D possibly being TRBD1 (5 bases). Trimming shortened V by 3 bases and J by 3 bases, and 18 bases separated the two germline ends. Per the germline V gene, CDR1 is DFQATT and CDR2 is SNEGSKA (reference sequence). This CDR3 comprises 16 residues.

V gene TRBV5-1 combines with J gene TRBJ1-1, with D unclear. The germline gives CDR1 SGHRS, CDR2 YFSETQ. The CDR3 has 16 residues. The V gene lost 2 bases and the J gene lost 0 bases, with 14 bases spanning the gap. CDR3 in amino acids: CASSFEGGSLNTEAFF. The DNA of the CDR3 is TGCGCCAGCAGCTTTGAAGGCGGCAGTTTGAACACTGAAGCTTTCTTT.

This rearrangement joins TRBV18 to TRBJ2-7; possible D gene TRBD1, 5 bases. The V end lost 3 bases, the J end lost 3 bases, and 15 bases lay between the germline ends. Germline V gene data show CDR1 as KGHSH and CDR2 as LQKENI. The CDR3 covers 15 residues. In DNA form, the CDR3 reads TGTGCCAGCTCACCTCAAAAGTCCCAGGGCTACGAGCAGTACTTC. As protein: CASSPQKSQGYEQYF.

V and J are TRBV7-2 and TRBJ2-1; 14 bases fit TRBD2. Looked up from germline, CDR1 is SGHTA and CDR2 is FQGNSA. The CDR3 covers 16 residues. Trimming removed 1 base from V and 6 bases from J; junction bases left unmatched: 2. The CDR3: CASSLGTSGGINEQFF. CDR3 nucleotides: TGTGCCAGCAGCTTAGGGACTAGCGGGGGGATCAATGAGCAGTTCTTC.

This clone was seen a handful of times. The rearrangement uses TRBV4-1 and TRBJ1-6, with 7 bases that match TRBD1. Germline V gene lookup returns CDR1 MGHRA and CDR2 YSYEKL. The length of the CDR3 is 14 residues. The junction had 6 bases not matched to a gene; V was cut back by 3 bases and J by 10 bases. In nucleotides, the CDR3 is TGCGCCAGCAGCCAGACTGGACAGGAGTCACCCCTCCACTTT. Amino acid sequence: CASSQTGQESPLHF.

The CDR3 DNA sequence: TGTGCCAGCAGCTTACTAGCGGGGGGAGAGCAGTACTTC. Amino acid sequence: CASSLLAGGEQYF. The chain recombines TRBV7-3 with TRBJ2-7, with 11 bases lining up with TRBD2. CDR1 is SGHTA, CDR2 FQGTGA, per germline. The CDR3 consists of 13 residues. The V gene end was trimmed by 2 bases and the J gene end by 7 bases; junction bases not matched to a gene: 1.

The chain links TRBV27 to TRBJ1-1; TRBD1 agrees at 7 bases. The germline V gene encodes CDR1 MNHEY and CDR2 SMNVEV (reference sequence). Unmatched junction bases numbered 13, after V lost 0 bases and J lost 0 bases. CDR3 length: 19 amino acids. CDR3: CASSLSIRTGLLMNTEAFF. CDR3 coding DNA: TGTGCCAGCAGTTTATCGATTAGGACAGGTCTCCTCATGAACACTGAAGCTTTCTTT.

The gene calls are TRBV6-6 and TRBJ2-6; D perhaps matches TRBD2 (5 bases). Looked up from germline, CDR1 is MNHNY and CDR2 is SVGAGI (reference sequence). CDR3 length equals 15 residues. Trimming left V 6 bases short and J 1 base short, with 10 bases between. CDR3 sequence (DNA): TGTGCCAGCAGAAGCGGAGATTCTGGGGCCAACGTCCTGACTTTC. Protein product: CASRSGDSGANVLTF.

V and J are TRBV28 and TRBJ1-5, with unresolved D. The germline V and J ends were trimmed by 2 bases and 5 bases, with 13 bases remaining between them. The V gene's germline CDR1 is MDHEN and CDR2 SYDVKM. The CDR3 length is 15 residues. The DNA of the CDR3 is TGTGCCAGCAGTTTAAACACCCGCCCCGATCAGCCCCAGCATTTT. The encoded protein is CASSLNTRPDQPQHF.

The chain links TRBV28 to TRBJ2-5; 11 nucleotides align to TRBD2. This CDR3 has 14 residues. CDR1 is MDHEN, CDR2 SYDVKM, per germline. V was clipped by 7 bases and J by 5 bases; unmatched bases: 6. The CDR3 here is CASTLAGGWETQYF. CDR3 in DNA: TGTGCCAGCACCCTAGCGGGGGGATGGGAGACCCAGTACTTC.

The rearrangement uses TRBV4-2 and TRBJ2-7; D perhaps matches TRBD1 (5 bases). Germline lookup yields CDR1 LGHNA and CDR2 YNFKEQ. This CDR3 has 13 residues. The ends were cut back, 3 bases at V and 4 bases at J, with 10 bases in the middle. Here the CDR3 DNA reads TGTGCCAGCAGCCAGGATTCAGGGTACGAGCAGTACTTC. Translation gives CASSQDSGYEQYF.

The V gene is TRBV28, the J gene TRBJ2-7; 8 bases line up with TRBD1. The V gene end was trimmed by 8 bases and the J gene end by 4 bases; junction bases not matched to a gene: 13. CDR1 is MDHEN and CDR2 is SYDVKM in the germline V gene. The CDR3 covers 15 residues. CDR3 sequence (DNA): TGTGCCAGCGGAACGAGGGGGACAGGCGATTACGAGCAGTACTTC. This sequence encodes CASGTRGTGDYEQYF. The whole variable domain, remainder taken from reference TRBV28 and TRBJ2-7, is DVKVTQSSRYLVKRTGEKVFLECVQDMDHENMFWYRQDPGLGLRLIYFSYDVKMKEKGDIPEGYSVSREKKERFSLILESASTNQTSMYLCASGTRGTGDYEQYFGPGTRLTVT.

This chain connects TRBV19 to TRBJ1-2, with 9 positions matching TRBD1. The CDR3 loop spans 17 amino acids. V dropped 2 bases and J dropped 3; count of bases not matched to a gene: 10. From germline, CDR1 is LNHDA and CDR2 SQIVND (reference sequence). CDR3 in amino acids: CASSIREGTGNDYGYTF. CDR3 DNA sequence: TGTGCCAGTAGTATAAGAGAGGGGACAGGGAACGACTATGGCTACACCTTC.